This passage covers 32 T cell receptor beta chains from one sample sequenced in a study of blood T cell repertoires in COVID-19. The table came from immunoSEQ multiplex PCR; TCRdb's copy has only in-frame clones and leaves some out. The sample lists roughly 93,000 clones; over 80% were seen once. The specimen sequenced was peripheral blood. The receptor source for this set is a human donor in a cohort sampled during active COVID-19.

The J gene is TRBJ2-5, the V gene TRBV7-2, with 9 bases matching TRBD1. The V segment lost 5 bases and the J segment 5 bases; nucleotides outside the gene matches: 12. Germline CDR1 SGHTA, CDR2 FQGNSA. There are 16 residues in the CDR3. CDR3 bases: TGTGCCAGCAGCCATATAAGGGGACAGGGATTGGAGACCCAGTACTTC. This encodes CASSHIRGQGLETQYF.

The V and J genes are TRBV5-1 and TRBJ2-5; 8 positions agree with TRBD1. The V gene end was trimmed by 0 bases and the J gene end by 4 bases; junction bases not matched to a gene: 5. The germline CDR1 and CDR2 sequences are SGHRS and YFSETQ. The CDR3 has 15 amino acids. CDR3 nucleotide sequence: TGCGCCAGCAGCTTGGGGGGACAGGTGCGAGAGACCCAGTACTTC. Amino acids: CASSLGGQVRETQYF.

The CDR3 DNA is TGTGCCAGCAGTTTAACAGCGGGCGATTCGAAAGAGACCCAGTACTTC. This encodes CASSLTAGDSKETQYF. The chain carries TRBV28 and TRBJ2-5; D is perhaps TRBD2 (6 bases). This CDR3 contains 16 residues. Germline lookup yields CDR1 MDHEN and CDR2 SYDVKM. Trimming took off 2 bases at V and 3 bases at J, with 16 bases between the two ends.

The rearrangement uses TRBV4-1 and TRBJ2-1; TRBD1 might be the D (6 bases). V dropped 0 bases and J dropped 6 bases, with 12 bases sitting between them. The germline gives CDR1 MGHRA, CDR2 YSYEKL. The CDR3 contains 15 residues. The CDR3: CASSQDRGTFNEQFF. The CDR3 DNA is TGCGCCAGCAGCCAAGATAGGGGGACCTTCAATGAGCAGTTCTTC.

This chain links TRBV10-1 with TRBJ1-1; unclear D gene. This CDR3 has 14 amino acids. The germline V and J ends were trimmed by 5 bases and 3 bases, with 13 bases remaining between them. CDR1 and CDR2 from the germline V gene are WNHNN and SYGVQD (reference sequence). CDR3 bases: TGCGCCAGCAGTAGAACTAGGGCTGACACTGAAGCTTTCTTT. Translating gives CASSRTRADTEAFF.

The rearrangement uses TRBV28 and TRBJ1-2; no clear D gene. Trimming removed 3 bases from V and 2 bases from J, with 4 bases in between. CDR1 MDHEN and CDR2 SYDVKM come from the germline V gene. CDR3 length: 12 amino acids. The CDR3 DNA follows: TGTGCCAGCAGTTTCCGGAACTATGGCTACACCTTC. Its translation: CASSFRNYGYTF.

The chain combines TRBV6-4 with TRBJ2-7, with TRBD2 matching 7 bases. The germline V gene encodes CDR1 MRHNA and CDR2 SNTAGT. The CDR3 is 13 residues long. The V segment lost 3 bases and the J segment 5 bases; nucleotides outside the gene matches: 4. DNA of the CDR3: TGTGCCAGCAGTGAAAGAAGCGGGAACGAGCAGTACTTC. It is translated as CASSERSGNEQYF.

The rearrangement joins TRBV18 to TRBJ2-7, with TRBD1 as a possible D gene (7 bases). CDR3 size: 14 residues. The germline CDR1 and CDR2 sequences are KGHSH and LQKENI. V gave up 3 bases and J gave up 5 bases, with 14 bases separating them. CDR3 nucleotide sequence: TGTGCCAGCTCACCTGGAGGGGGCGGCCACGAGCAGTACTTC. Translating it yields CASSPGGGGHEQYF.

The V gene is TRBV9, the J gene TRBJ1-1; possible D gene TRBD1, 5 bases. The V gene lost 3 bases and the J gene lost 4 bases, with 10 bases spanning the gap. This CDR3 comprises 13 residues. CDR1 SGDLS and CDR2 YYNGEE come from the germline V gene. Written as DNA, the CDR3 is TGTGCCAGCAGCGCTGGGGGGTTCACTGAAGCTTTCTTT. It encodes CASSAGGFTEAFF. The full variable domain, in which reference TRBV9 and TRBJ1-1 provide the parts outside the CDR3, is DSGVTQTPKHLITATGQRVTLRCSPRSGDLSVYWYQQSLDQGLQFLIQYYNGEERAKGNILERFSAQQFPDLHSELNLSSLELGDSALYFCASSAGGFTEAFFGQGTRLTVV.

V is TRBV24-1 and J is TRBJ2-1, with 10 bases aligning to TRBD2. J lost 8 bases, V lost 9 bases, and 12 bases had no gene match. The CDR3 runs 15 residues. Per the germline V gene, CDR1 is KGHDR and CDR2 is SFDVKD. The CDR3 loop reads CATPPPLAGEYEQFF. CDR3 nucleotides: TGTGCCACCCCTCCTCCTCTAGCGGGAGAGTATGAGCAGTTCTTC.

This chain links TRBV7-7 with TRBJ2-5, with D perhaps TRBD1 (7 bases). CDR1 and CDR2 (germline): SSHAT, FNYEAQ (reference sequence). This CDR3 contains 14 residues. The V and J ends lost 5 bases and 5 bases respectively, with 15 bases between them. CDR3 sequence reads: CASSISGGLETQYF. The CDR3 region has the DNA TGTGCCAGCAGCATCTCAGGGGGACTTGAGACCCAGTACTTC.

This clone was seen a single time. J is TRBJ1-3 and V is TRBV7-8; D remains unclear. Per germline, CDR1 SGHVS and CDR2 FQNEAQ. CDR3 length: 14 amino acids. The V end was cut by 1 base, the J end by 8 bases, with 12 bases between. The CDR3 DNA is TGTGCCAGCAGCTTAGTATTTGGAGAGCACACCATATATTTT. This sequence encodes CASSLVFGEHTIYF.

This rearrangement joins TRBV6-2 or TRBV6-3 to TRBJ1-2; 7 nucleotides line up with TRBD1. Germline V gene data show CDR1 as MNHEY and CDR2 as SVGEGT. The V and J ends lost 5 bases and 2 bases, in that order; junction bases with no gene match: 8. This CDR3 region has 15 residues. CDR3 sequence (DNA): TGTGCCAGCAGTACGGGACAGAACCGCAACTATGGCTACACCTTC. Its protein is CASSTGQNRNYGYTF.

CDR3 sequence (DNA): TGTGCCAGCAGCCCCGCGTTGGACTTGCAAGAGACCCAGTACTTC. This codes for CASSPALDLQETQYF. The genes are TRBV5-4 and TRBJ2-5, with TRBD2 as a possible D gene (5 bases). The CDR3 consists of 15 residues. The ends were cut back, 4 bases at V and 2 bases at J, with 15 bases in the middle. Per the germline V gene, CDR1 is SGHNT and CDR2 is YYREEE (reference sequence). Full variable domain (rest looked up from reference TRBV5-4 and TRBJ2-5): ETGVTQSPTHLIKTRGQQVTLRCSSQSGHNTVSWYQQALGQGPQFIFQYYREEENGRGNFPPRFSGLQFPNYSSELNVNALELDDSALYLCASSPALDLQETQYFGPGTRLLVL.

The chain recombines TRBV29-1 with TRBJ1-2; 9 bases fit TRBD1. V gave up 6 bases and J gave up 4 bases; unmatched junction bases: 12. There are 15 residues in the CDR3. The germline gives CDR1 SQVTM, CDR2 ANQGSEA. CDR3 bases: TGCAGCGTATTCCCGGGACAGGGACTCGGCTATGGCTACACCTTC. Translated, it gives CSVFPGQGLGYGYTF.

This clone was observed a single time. The chain carries TRBV7-9 and TRBJ2-1; 13 bases align to TRBD2. Germline assignment: CDR1 SEHNR and CDR2 FQNEAQ (reference sequence). J was trimmed by 8 bases and V by 5 bases; bases with no gene match: 9. The CDR3 is 16 residues long. CDR3 nucleotide sequence: TGTGCCAGCAGCCCACCCCACGGACTAGCGGGAGATGAGCAGTTCTTC. This translates into CASSPPHGLAGDEQFF.

The chain carries TRBV28 and TRBJ2-1, with 10 bases aligning to TRBD2. Losses at the gene ends were 6 bases for V and 0 bases for J; bases not matched to a gene: 2. This CDR3 region has 15 residues. CDR1 MDHEN and CDR2 SYDVKM come from the germline V gene. The CDR3 DNA is TGTGCCAGCAGGGCTAGCGGGAGCTCCTACAATGAGCAGTTCTTC. Amino acids: CASRASGSSYNEQFF.

The chain employs TRBV5-4 and TRBJ2-1; D is possibly TRBD1 (5 bases). Germline-derived CDR1 and CDR2 are SGHNT and YYREEE (reference sequence). V was shortened by 0 bases and J by 12 bases, with 13 bases between the two germline ends. The CDR3 is made up of 13 amino acids. DNA for the CDR3: TGTGCCAGCAGCTTGGAGGGGTCCGATAGGCAGTTCTTC. Translation: CASSLEGSDRQFF.

This clone was seen a handful of times. The chain joins TRBV27 to TRBJ2-7; 9 bases align to TRBD1. J was trimmed by 2 bases and V by 10 bases; bases with no gene match: 3. Germline CDR1 and CDR2: MNHEY and SMNVEV (reference sequence). CDR3 length: 12 amino acids. The CDR3 reads CATRDRAYEQYF. The CDR3 DNA is TGTGCCACCCGGGACAGGGCCTACGAGCAGTACTTC.

The chain is built from TRBV5-8 and TRBJ2-2; perhaps TRBD2 as D (5 bases). The CDR3 covers 16 residues. CDR1 SGHTS and CDR2 YDEGEE come from the germline V gene. V gave up 3 bases and J gave up 5 bases, with 17 bases separating them. The CDR3 is CASSSTDLTVTGELFF. The CDR3 DNA follows: TGTGCCAGCAGCTCCACGGACTTAACCGTGACCGGGGAGCTGTTTTTT.

This clone was seen a single time. The gene calls are TRBV5-1 and TRBJ2-1, with D hard to call. This CDR3 has 15 residues. The V end was cut by 2 bases, the J end by 0 bases, with 9 bases between. Germline values: CDR1 SGHRS, CDR2 YFSETQ. CDR3 region: CASSLELRSYNEQFF. The CDR3 DNA reads as TGCGCCAGCAGCTTAGAGCTTCGCTCCTACAATGAGCAGTTCTTC.

This chain links TRBV24-1 with TRBJ2-7, with D possibly TRBD1 on 5 matching bases. The germline CDR1 and CDR2 sequences are KGHDR and SFDVKD. The ends were cut back, 9 bases at V and 6 bases at J, with 17 bases in the middle. The CDR3 is made up of 13 amino acids. The CDR3 spells CATSLDTYSEQYF. In DNA form, the CDR3 reads TGTGCCACCTCGTTGGACACGTACTCCGAGCAGTACTTC.

The V and J genes are TRBV7-3 and TRBJ2-5, with 7 bases lining up with TRBD1. V lost 4 bases to trimming and J lost 7 bases; unmatched junction nucleotides: 6. There are 13 residues in the CDR3. The germline V gene encodes CDR1 SGHTA and CDR2 FQGTGA. The CDR3 nucleotides are TGTGCCAGCAGCTCCCGGGACAGTGGGACCCAGTACTTC. Its translation: CASSSRDSGTQYF.

The chain recombines TRBV7-9 with TRBJ1-1, with D uncertain. Trimming shortened V by 1 base and J by 4 bases, and 13 bases separated the two germline ends. The germline V gene encodes CDR1 SEHNR and CDR2 FQNEAQ (reference sequence). The CDR3 covers 15 residues. The CDR3 region has the DNA TGTGCCAGCAGCTTAGGAGGTGTCAGAGGCACTGAAGCTTTCTTT. Protein product: CASSLGGVRGTEAFF.

On this clone: Germline is not matched at one junction end, which may reflect a read error. The J gene is TRBJ1-3, the V gene TRBV5-4, with D unresolved. The CDR3 is 13 amino acids. Germline assignment: CDR1 SGHNT and CDR2 YYREEE (reference sequence). DNA of the CDR3: TGTGCCAGCAGCAGACTGGCTGGAGACACCATATATTTT. It is translated as CASSRLAGDTIYF.

The chain couples TRBV19 to TRBJ1-2; D is possibly TRBD1 (5 bases). Trimming removed 3 bases from V and 1 base from J, with 9 bases in between. The CDR3 is 14 residues long. Germline V gene lookup returns CDR1 LNHDA and CDR2 SQIVND (reference sequence). In DNA form, the CDR3 reads TGTGCCAGTAGTATCCTGACAGATAACTATGGCTACACCTTC. The encoded protein is CASSILTDNYGYTF.

CDR3 protein: CASSKGLDRVEKLFF. Written as DNA, the CDR3 is TGTGCCAGTAGTAAGGGCCTCGACAGGGTTGAAAAACTGTTTTTT. The V gene is TRBV19, the J gene TRBJ1-4, with TRBD1 matching 7 bases. V lost 4 bases to trimming and J lost 7 bases; unmatched junction nucleotides: 9. This CDR3 has 15 amino acids. Germline V gene sequence: CDR1 LNHDA, CDR2 SQIVND (reference sequence).

This chain connects TRBV27 to TRBJ2-7; the D is unclear. The V end lost 2 bases, the J end lost 4 bases, and 6 bases lay between the germline ends. CDR3 length equals 12 residues. Germline values: CDR1 MNHEY, CDR2 SMNVEV (reference sequence). The CDR3 nucleotides are TGTGCCAGCAGTTTAATCGGTTACGAGCAGTACTTC. This codes for CASSLIGYEQYF.

This clone was seen just once. The chain uses TRBV6-5 and TRBJ1-2; 7 positions match TRBD1. Losses at the gene ends were 6 bases for V and 1 base for J; bases not matched to a gene: 8. Germline-derived CDR1 and CDR2 are MNHEY and SVGAGI. This CDR3 comprises 15 residues. The CDR3 DNA reads TGTGCCAGCAGCCGGGAGACAGGGTTTAACTATGGCTACACCTTC. Amino acids: CASSRETGFNYGYTF.

V usage is TRBV5-8 and J usage is TRBJ2-1; TRBD2 matches 7 bases. The CDR3 spans 15 residues. Germline-derived CDR1 and CDR2 are SGHTS and YDEGEE. V trimming: 4 bases; J trimming: 2 bases; junction bases outside the gene matches: 6. CDR3 amino acids: CASSPGLVPYNEQFF. CDR3 coding DNA: TGTGCCAGCAGCCCCGGACTAGTCCCCTACAATGAGCAGTTCTTC.

The sample holds one count of this clone. The chain recombines TRBV5-5 with TRBJ1-4; 8 bases line up with TRBD1. The CDR3 consists of 14 residues. The germline V gene has CDR1 SGHKS and CDR2 YYEKEE (reference sequence). V shed 4 bases, J shed 8 bases, and the junction held 7 bases outside the gene matches. The CDR3 coding sequence is TGTGCCAGCAGCATACAGGGGGTAGGCGAAAAACTGTTTTTT. Translation gives CASSIQGVGEKLFF.

V and J are TRBV18 and TRBJ2-3; D may be TRBD2 (5 bases). Germline V gene data show CDR1 as KGHSH and CDR2 as LQKENI. Trimming removed 8 bases at V and 1 base at J, with 22 bases between. The CDR3 spans 17 residues. The CDR3 coding sequence is TGTGCCAGCCCTCCTCCCCCTTCGGTTAGCGGCACAGATACGCAGTATTTT. It encodes CASPPPPSVSGTDTQYF.